This T cell receptor beta chain appears in the sequencing data of a study of PD-1 blockade in classical Hodgkin lymphoma. The CDR3 runs to 18 residues. V was cut by 1 base and J by 0 bases, with 15 bases left in between. Germline lookup yields CDR1 LGHNA and CDR2 YSLEER. Stated time point: cycle 4 day 1 (C4D1), after 5 to 7 weeks of nivolumab. Every patient experienced relapse after autologous stem cell transplantation, and brentuximab vedotin exposure varied. The repertoire was sequenced with immunoSEQ multiplex PCR; TCRdb's copy has only in-frame clones and lacks some. Of around 25,000 clones in the sample, about 81% were seen once. Findings and limits, study-wide: A reduction in baseline TCR diversity was reportedly seen in newly diagnosed patients relative to healthy donors. Whoever responded completely had baseline diversity much like that seen in newly diagnosed patients. Underlying causes for the observed repertoire differences were not defined, possibly disease activity or prior therapy. Significantly greater TCR diversity emerged by C4D1 in CD4+ cells but not CD8+ cells.

Remarks on this clone: Its target is unknown.

The rearrangement uses TRBV4-3 and TRBJ1-4, with D hard to call. This specimen consisted of peripheral blood mononuclear cells (PBMCs), obtained before the fourth cycle of nivolumab. This clonotype was obtained from a human donor with classical Hodgkin lymphoma. CDR3 region: CASSQGATRPSTNEKLFF. CDR3 sequence (DNA): TGCGCCAGCAGCCAAGGTGCCACCCGTCCCTCAACTAATGAAAAACTGTTTTTT.